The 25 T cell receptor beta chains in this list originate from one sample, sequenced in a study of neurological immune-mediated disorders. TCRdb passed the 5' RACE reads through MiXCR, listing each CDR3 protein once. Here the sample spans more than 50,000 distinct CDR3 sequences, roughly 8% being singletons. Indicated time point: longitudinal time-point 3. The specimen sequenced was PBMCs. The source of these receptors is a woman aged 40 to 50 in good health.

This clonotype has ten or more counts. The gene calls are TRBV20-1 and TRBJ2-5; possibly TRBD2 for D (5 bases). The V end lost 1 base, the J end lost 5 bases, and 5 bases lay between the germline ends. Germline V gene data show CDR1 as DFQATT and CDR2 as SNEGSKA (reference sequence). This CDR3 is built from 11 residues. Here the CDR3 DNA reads TGCAGTGCTAGAGGCGGGGAGACCCAGTACTTC. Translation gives CSARGGETQYF.

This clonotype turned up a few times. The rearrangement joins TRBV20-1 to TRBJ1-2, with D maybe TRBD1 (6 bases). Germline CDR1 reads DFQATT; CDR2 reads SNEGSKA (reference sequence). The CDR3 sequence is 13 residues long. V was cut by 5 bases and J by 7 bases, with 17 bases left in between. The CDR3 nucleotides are TGCAGTGCTCAGGACAGAACGTTAACTGGCTACACCTTC. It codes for CSAQDRTLTGYTF.

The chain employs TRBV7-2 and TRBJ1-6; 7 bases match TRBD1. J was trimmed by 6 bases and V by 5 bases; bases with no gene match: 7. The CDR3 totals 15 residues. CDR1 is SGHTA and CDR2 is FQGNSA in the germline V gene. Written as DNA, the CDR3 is TGTGCCAGCAGCGGTCGGGACAGCCTTAATTCACCCCTCCACTTT. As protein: CASSGRDSLNSPLHF.

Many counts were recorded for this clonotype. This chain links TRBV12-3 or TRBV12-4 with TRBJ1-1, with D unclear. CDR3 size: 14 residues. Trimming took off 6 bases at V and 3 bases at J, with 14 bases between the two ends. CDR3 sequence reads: CASSLVGMHTEAFF. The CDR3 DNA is TGTGCCAGCAGCCTCGTGGGTATGCACACTGAAGCTTTCTTT.

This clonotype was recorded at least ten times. CDR3 coding DNA: TGCGCCAGCAGCTTGGAGCCGACTAGCGGGCTATACGAGCAGTACTTC. Protein sequence: CASSLEPTSGLYEQYF. V and J are TRBV5-1 and TRBJ2-7, with 10 bases that match TRBD2. Germline values: CDR1 SGHRS, CDR2 YFSETQ. V lost 0 bases, J lost 4 bases, and 7 bases stayed unmatched. This CDR3 has 16 amino acids.

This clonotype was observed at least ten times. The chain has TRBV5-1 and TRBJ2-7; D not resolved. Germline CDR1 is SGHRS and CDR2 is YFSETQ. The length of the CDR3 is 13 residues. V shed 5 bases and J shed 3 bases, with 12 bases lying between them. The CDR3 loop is CASSFAANYEQYF. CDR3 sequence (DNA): TGCGCCAGCAGTTTCGCGGCTAACTACGAGCAGTACTTC.

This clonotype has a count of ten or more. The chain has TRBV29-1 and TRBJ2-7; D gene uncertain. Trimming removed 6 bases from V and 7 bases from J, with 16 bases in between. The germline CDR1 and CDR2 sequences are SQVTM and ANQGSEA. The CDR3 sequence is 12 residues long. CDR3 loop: CSVNPASGEQYF. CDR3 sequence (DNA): TGCAGCGTCAATCCAGCGTCAGGAGAGCAGTACTTC.

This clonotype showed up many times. The DNA of the CDR3 is TGTGCCAGCAGCCAACTGGCAGCGAACACTGAAGCTTTCTTT. Translating it yields CASSQLAANTEAFF. V usage is TRBV7-3 and J usage is TRBJ1-1; D not certain. Trimming left V 5 bases short and J 1 base short, with 11 bases between. CDR3 length: 14 amino acids. The germline CDR1 and CDR2 sequences are SGHTA and FQGTGA.

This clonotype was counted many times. The DNA of the CDR3 is TGCAGTGCTACCACCCCCTGGCCTCCCTACGAGCAGTACTTC. Translation gives CSATTPWPPYEQYF. V usage is TRBV20-1 and J usage is TRBJ2-7; no clear D. The CDR3 spans 14 residues. With 4 bases removed from V and 2 bases from J, the gap between germline ends came to 15 bases. The V gene's germline CDR1 is DFQATT and CDR2 SNEGSKA (reference sequence).

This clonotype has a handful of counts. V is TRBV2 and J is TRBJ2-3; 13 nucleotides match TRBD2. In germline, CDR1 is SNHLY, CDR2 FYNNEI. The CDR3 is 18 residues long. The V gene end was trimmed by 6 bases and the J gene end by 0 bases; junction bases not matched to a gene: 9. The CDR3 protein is CASRGTSGGAGSTDTQYF. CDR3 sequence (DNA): TGTGCCAGCAGAGGTACTAGCGGGGGGGCCGGTAGCACAGATACGCAGTATTTT.

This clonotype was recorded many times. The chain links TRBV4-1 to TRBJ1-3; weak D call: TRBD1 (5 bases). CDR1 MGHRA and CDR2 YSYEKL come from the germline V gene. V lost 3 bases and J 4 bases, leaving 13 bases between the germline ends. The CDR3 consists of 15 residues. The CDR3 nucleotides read TGCGCCAGCAGCCACCAGGGTGGACCCGGAAACACCATATATTTT. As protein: CASSHQGGPGNTIYF.

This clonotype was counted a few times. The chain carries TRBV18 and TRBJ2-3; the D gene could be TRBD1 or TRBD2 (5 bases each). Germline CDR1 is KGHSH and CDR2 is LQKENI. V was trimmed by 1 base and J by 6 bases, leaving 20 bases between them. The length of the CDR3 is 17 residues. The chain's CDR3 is CASSPRPGTAMGDTQYF. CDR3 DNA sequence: TGTGCCAGCTCACCACGGCCCGGGACCGCAATGGGGGATACGCAGTATTTT.

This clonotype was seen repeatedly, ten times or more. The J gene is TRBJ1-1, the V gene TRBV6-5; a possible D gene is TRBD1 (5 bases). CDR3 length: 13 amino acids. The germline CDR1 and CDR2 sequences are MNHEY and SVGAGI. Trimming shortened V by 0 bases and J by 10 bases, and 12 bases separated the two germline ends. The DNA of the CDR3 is TGTGCCAGCAGTTACTCGATGCAGGGAGCAGCTTTCTTT. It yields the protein CASSYSMQGAAFF.

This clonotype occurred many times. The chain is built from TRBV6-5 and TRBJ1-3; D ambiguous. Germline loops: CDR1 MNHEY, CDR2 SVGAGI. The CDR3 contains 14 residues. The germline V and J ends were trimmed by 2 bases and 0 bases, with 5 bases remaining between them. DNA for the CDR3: TGTGCCAGCAGTTACGCAGACTCTGGAAACACCATATATTTT. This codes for CASSYADSGNTIYF.

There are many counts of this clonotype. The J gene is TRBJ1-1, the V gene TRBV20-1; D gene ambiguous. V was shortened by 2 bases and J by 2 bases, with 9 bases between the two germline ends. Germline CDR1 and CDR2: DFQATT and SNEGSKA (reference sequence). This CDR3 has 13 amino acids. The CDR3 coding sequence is TGCAGTGCTAGACAGGATTCTAACACTGAAGCTTTCTTT. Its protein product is CSARQDSNTEAFF.

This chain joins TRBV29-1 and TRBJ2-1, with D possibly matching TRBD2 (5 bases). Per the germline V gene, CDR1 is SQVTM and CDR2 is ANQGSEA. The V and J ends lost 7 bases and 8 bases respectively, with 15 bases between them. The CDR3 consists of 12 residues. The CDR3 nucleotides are TGCAGCGCGGGGAAGGGCGGTGATGAGCAGTTCTTC. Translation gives CSAGKGGDEQFF.

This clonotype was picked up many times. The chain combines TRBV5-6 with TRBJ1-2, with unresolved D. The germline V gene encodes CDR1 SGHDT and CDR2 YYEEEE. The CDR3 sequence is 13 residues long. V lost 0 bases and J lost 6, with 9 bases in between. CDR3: CASSLGGRDGYTF. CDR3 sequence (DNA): TGTGCCAGCAGCTTGGGGGGTCGAGATGGCTACACCTTC.

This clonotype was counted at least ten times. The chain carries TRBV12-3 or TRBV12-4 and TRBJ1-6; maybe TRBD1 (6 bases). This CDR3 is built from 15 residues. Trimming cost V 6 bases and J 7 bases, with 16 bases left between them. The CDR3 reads CASSSEDRNNSPLHF. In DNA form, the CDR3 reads TGTGCCAGCAGCTCCGAGGACAGAAACAATTCACCCCTCCACTTT.

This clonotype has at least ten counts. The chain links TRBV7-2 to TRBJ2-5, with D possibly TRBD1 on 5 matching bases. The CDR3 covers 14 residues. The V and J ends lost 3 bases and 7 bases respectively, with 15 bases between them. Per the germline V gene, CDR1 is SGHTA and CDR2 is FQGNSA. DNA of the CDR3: TGTGCCAGCAGCTTCTCACAGGTTGGCGGGACCCAGTACTTC. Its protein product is CASSFSQVGGTQYF.

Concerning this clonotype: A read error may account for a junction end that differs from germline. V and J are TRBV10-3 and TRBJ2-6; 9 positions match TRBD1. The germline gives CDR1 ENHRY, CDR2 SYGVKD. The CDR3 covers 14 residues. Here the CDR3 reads CANSQGAVANILTF. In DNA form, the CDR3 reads TGTGCCAATTCACAGGGGGCCGTGGCCAACATCCTGACTTTC.

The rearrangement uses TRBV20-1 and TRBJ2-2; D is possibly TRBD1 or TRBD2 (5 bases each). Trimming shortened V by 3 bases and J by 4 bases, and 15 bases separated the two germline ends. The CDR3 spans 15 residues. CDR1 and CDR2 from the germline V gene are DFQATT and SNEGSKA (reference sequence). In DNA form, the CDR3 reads TGCAGTGCTAGTCTTGGGGGTTGGAGCACCGGGGAGCTGTTTTTT. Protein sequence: CSASLGGWSTGELFF.

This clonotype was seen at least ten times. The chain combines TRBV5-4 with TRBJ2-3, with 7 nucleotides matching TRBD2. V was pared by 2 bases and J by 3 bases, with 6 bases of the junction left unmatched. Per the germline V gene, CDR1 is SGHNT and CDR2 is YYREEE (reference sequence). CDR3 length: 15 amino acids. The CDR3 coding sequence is TGTGCCAGCAGCTTTAAGCGGGAAGGAACAGATACGCAGTATTTT. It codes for CASSFKREGTDTQYF.

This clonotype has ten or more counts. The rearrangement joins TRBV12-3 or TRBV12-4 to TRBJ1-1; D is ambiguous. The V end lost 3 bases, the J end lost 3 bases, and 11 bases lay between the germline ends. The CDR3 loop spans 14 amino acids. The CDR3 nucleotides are TGTGCCAGCAGTTTTGGTTACGGGGACACTGAAGCTTTCTTT. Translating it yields CASSFGYGDTEAFF.

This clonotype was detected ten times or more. As DNA, the CDR3 is TGTGCCACCAGCAGAGATTTTTCGGGGATCCATTCACCCCTCCACTTT. Amino acid sequence: CATSRDFSGIHSPLHF. The rearrangement uses TRBV15 and TRBJ1-6; D unresolved. Per germline, CDR1 LNHNV and CDR2 YYDKDF (reference sequence). CDR3 size: 16 residues. Trimming cost V 0 bases and J 8 bases, with 14 bases left between them.

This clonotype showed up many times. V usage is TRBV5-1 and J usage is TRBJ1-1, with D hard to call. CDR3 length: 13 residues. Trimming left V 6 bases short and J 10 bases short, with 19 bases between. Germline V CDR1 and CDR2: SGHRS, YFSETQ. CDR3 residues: CASKVAEELAAFF. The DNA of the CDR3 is TGCGCCAGCAAGGTGGCAGAGGAACTAGCAGCTTTCTTT.